Each of the 9 T cell receptor beta chains below was sequenced from the same sample in a study of OX40 agonist ivuxolimab in advanced cancers. Clones were sequenced by immunoSEQ multiplex PCR, and TCRdb holds only the in-frame ones, with some missing. The sample lists 55,000 to 80,000 clones, 86% seen once, with approximately 2.8% in the top ten. Here the sequenced sample was CD4+ or CD8+ T cells sorted from blood, taken in a trial of the OX40 agonist ivuxolimab. Receptor source: an adult with an advanced solid tumor such as melanoma, head and neck, liver or kidney cancer.

By sample fraction, this clone is medium-sized. V gene TRBV2 combines with J gene TRBJ1-6, with D perhaps TRBD1 (5 bases). V was shortened by 11 bases and J by 5 bases, with 10 bases between the two germline ends. The CDR3 runs to 12 residues. The V gene's germline CDR1 is SNHLY and CDR2 FYNNEI. CDR3 sequence: CASQQDNSPLHF. CDR3 nucleotide sequence: TGTGCCTCCCAACAGGATAATTCACCCCTCCACTTT.

This chain links TRBV7-8 with TRBJ1-2, with 10 positions matching TRBD1. Germline CDR1 SGHVS, CDR2 FQNEAQ. This CDR3 comprises 16 residues. The V and J ends lost 1 base and 6 bases, in that order; junction bases with no gene match: 8. CDR3 protein: CASSLGQGASGNGYTF. CDR3 in DNA: TGTGCCAGCAGCTTAGGACAGGGGGCGTCTGGGAATGGCTACACCTTC.

This rearrangement joins TRBV18 to TRBJ2-1; 10 bases agree with TRBD2. The CDR3 sequence is 16 residues long. J was trimmed by 5 bases and V by 3 bases; bases with no gene match: 7. Germline CDR1 is KGHSH and CDR2 is LQKENI. The DNA for the CDR3 is TGTGCCAGCTCACCCATCGGACTAGCGGAAAACAATGAGCAGTTCTTC. It codes for CASSPIGLAENNEQFF.

This clone was counted a few times. The V call is TRBV25-1, the J call TRBJ1-5; D possibly corresponds to TRBD1 (6 bases). The germline V and J ends were trimmed by 7 bases and 6 bases, with 7 bases remaining between them. CDR1 and CDR2 (germline): MGHDK, SYGVNS. The CDR3 is 11 amino acids. The CDR3 spells CASTGVQPQHF. As DNA, the CDR3 is TGTGCCAGCACAGGGGTTCAGCCCCAGCATTTT.

The rearrangement links TRBV7-9 to TRBJ2-5, with TRBD1 identical over 9 bases. CDR1 and CDR2 from the germline V gene are SEHNR and FQNEAQ (reference sequence). The CDR3 is made up of 14 amino acids. V gave up 5 bases and J gave up 5 bases; unmatched junction bases: 6. CDR3 DNA: TGTGCCAGCAGCACCAGGACAGGGGTCGAGACCCAGTACTTC. Encoded protein: CASSTRTGVETQYF.

This clone has only one observation. The chain links TRBV28 to TRBJ2-3; D not certain. CDR3 length equals 16 residues. The V gene's germline CDR1 is MDHEN and CDR2 SYDVKM. V shed 11 bases and J shed 3 bases, with 24 bases lying between them. The CDR3 spells CAGVGMSRATTDTQYF. For the CDR3, the DNA is TGTGCCGGAGTTGGGATGTCGAGAGCAACAACAGATACGCAGTATTTT.

The rearrangement joins TRBV5-1 to TRBJ1-2, with a possible D match to TRBD1 (5 bases). CDR1 SGHRS and CDR2 YFSETQ come from the germline V gene. V was trimmed by 0 bases and J by 2 bases, leaving 11 bases between them. CDR3 length: 15 amino acids. CDR3 coding DNA: TGCGCCAGCAGCTTGGACGGGGCAGCCAACTATGGCTACACCTTC. Translating it yields CASSLDGAANYGYTF.

The chain combines TRBV14 with TRBJ2-1, with 9 bases matching TRBD2. Germline CDR1 and CDR2: SGHDN and FVKESK. V lost 0 bases to trimming and J lost 9 bases; unmatched junction nucleotides: 6. This CDR3 contains 15 residues. CDR3 in DNA: TGTGCCAGCAGCCAAGAGGCGGGGGGGCCGGGTGAGCAGTTCTTC. It is translated as CASSQEAGGPGEQFF. Full variable domain (remainder filled in from reference TRBV14 and TRBJ2-1): EAGVTQFPSHSVIEKGQTVTLRCDPISGHDNLYWYRRVMGKEIKFLLHFVKESKQDESGMPNNRFLAERTGGTYSTLKVQPAELEDSGVYFCASSQEAGGPGEQFFGPGTRLTVL.

This clone came up a few times. V is TRBV29-1 and J is TRBJ1-2; D is ambiguous. The CDR3 totals 14 residues. The V end lost 6 bases, the J end lost 0 bases, and 14 bases lay between the germline ends. CDR1 is SQVTM, CDR2 ANQGSEA, per germline. The chain's CDR3 is CSVTPGGSNYGYTF. CDR3 nucleotide sequence: TGCAGCGTGACCCCGGGAGGATCTAACTATGGCTACACCTTC.